The 31 T cell receptor beta chains reported below all come from one sample, sequenced in a study of cytomegalovirus exposure and HLA in healthy donors. Repertoires were generated with immunoSEQ multiplex PCR, while TCRdb's copy carries only in-frame clones and drops some. The repertoire holds about 110,000 clones, with approximately 94% as singletons. The specimen was PBMCs. These receptors were collected from a woman under 30 in good health and CMV-seronegative.

The chain carries TRBV6-1 and TRBJ1-3, with D possibly being TRBD1 (6 bases). Germline values: CDR1 MNHNS, CDR2 SASEGT. V was clipped by 5 bases and J by 4 bases, with 15 bases between them. This CDR3 is built from 15 residues. The CDR3 sequence is CASSRQALGGNTIYF. CDR3 in DNA: TGTGCCAGCAGTCGACAGGCCCTAGGGGGAAACACCATATATTTT.

This chain joins TRBV28 and TRBJ1-1; 8 bases match TRBD1. With V trimmed by 2 bases and J by 11 bases, 4 bases remained unmatched. In germline, CDR1 is MDHEN, CDR2 SYDVKM. The CDR3 length is 12 residues. Written as DNA, the CDR3 is TGTGCCAGCAGTTTAAGGACAGGGTGGGCTTTCTTT. Translating it yields CASSLRTGWAFF. Variable domain in full (rest from reference TRBV28 and TRBJ1-1): DVKVTQSSRYLVKRTGEKVFLECVQDMDHENMFWYRQDPGLGLRLIYFSYDVKMKEKGDIPEGYSVSREKKERFSLILESASTNQTSMYLCASSLRTGWAFFGQGTRLTVV.

The chain couples TRBV7-2 to TRBJ2-5; D might be TRBD2 (5 bases). The ends were cut back, 2 bases at V and 5 bases at J, with 15 bases in the middle. Germline CDR1 reads SGHTA; CDR2 reads FQGNSA. This CDR3 comprises 15 residues. For the CDR3, the DNA is TGTGCCAGCAGCTTATCCTCAGCGGAGCTGGAGACCCAGTACTTC. Its protein is CASSLSSAELETQYF.

The J gene is TRBJ1-2, the V gene TRBV5-4; maybe TRBD1 (5 bases). Germline lookup yields CDR1 SGHNT and CDR2 YYREEE (reference sequence). The V and J ends lost 0 bases and 4 bases respectively, with 13 bases between them. The CDR3 contains 15 residues. The CDR3 region is CASSLGQRLGYGYTF. CDR3 nucleotides: TGTGCCAGCAGCTTGGGACAGCGCCTAGGCTATGGCTACACCTTC. Based on the CDR3 plus reference TRBV5-4 and TRBJ1-2, the full variable domain is ETGVTQSPTHLIKTRGQQVTLRCSSQSGHNTVSWYQQALGQGPQFIFQYYREEENGRGNFPPRFSGLQFPNYSSELNVNALELDDSALYLCASSLGQRLGYGYTFGSGTRLTVV.

The gene calls are TRBV28 and TRBJ1-6, with D unresolved. Trimming took off 8 bases at V and 0 bases at J, with 5 bases between the two ends. Germline loops: CDR1 MDHEN, CDR2 SYDVKM. The CDR3 covers 13 residues. The CDR3 protein is CASGSSYNSPLHF. The CDR3 nucleotides read TGTGCCAGCGGTAGCTCCTATAATTCACCCCTCCACTTT.

CDR3 nucleotides: TGTGCCAGCAGTCCCGACCGGGACAGCTATGGCTACACCTTC. Translation gives CASSPDRDSYGYTF. V usage is TRBV27 and J usage is TRBJ1-2, with 7 bases lining up with TRBD1. From germline, CDR1 is MNHEY and CDR2 SMNVEV (reference sequence). The CDR3 sequence is 14 residues long. V lost 5 bases to trimming and J lost 4 bases; unmatched junction nucleotides: 7.

The V and J genes are TRBV5-5 and TRBJ1-5; no reliable D call. The CDR3 runs 14 residues. Per germline, CDR1 SGHKS and CDR2 YYEKEE (reference sequence). V was clipped by 2 bases and J by 2 bases, with 8 bases between them. The CDR3 loop reads CASSFGFGNQPQHF. The CDR3 DNA is TGTGCCAGCAGCTTCGGTTTTGGCAATCAGCCCCAGCATTTT.

This clone was counted a single time. V is TRBV18 and J is TRBJ2-2, with TRBD1 matching 8 bases. With V trimmed by 6 bases and J by 6 bases, 9 bases remained unmatched. The CDR3 spans 15 residues. CDR1 is KGHSH, CDR2 LQKENI, per germline. CDR3 residues: CASSPDRGAPGELFF. The CDR3 DNA reads as TGTGCCAGCTCCCCTGACAGGGGCGCCCCCGGGGAGCTGTTTTTT.

This sequence joins TRBV27 and TRBJ2-1, with D perhaps TRBD2 (6 bases). The germline CDR1 and CDR2 sequences are MNHEY and SMNVEV (reference sequence). Trimming removed 6 bases from V and 0 bases from J, with 12 bases in between. This CDR3 is built from 15 residues. CDR3 amino acids: CASRTGLGSYNEQFF. CDR3 coding DNA: TGTGCCAGCAGAACGGGACTGGGCTCCTACAATGAGCAGTTCTTC.

The chain employs TRBV4-1 and TRBJ2-3; 12 bases align to TRBD2. CDR1 is MGHRA, CDR2 YSYEKL, per germline. CDR3 size: 17 residues. The trim removed 0 bases at V and 5 bases at J, leaving 6 bases unmatched. This CDR3 is CASSQDRTSGGRDTQYF. CDR3 nucleotide sequence: TGCGCCAGCAGCCAAGATCGAACTAGCGGGGGGAGAGATACGCAGTATTTT.

V gene TRBV28 combines with J gene TRBJ1-2; no definite D call. CDR3 length: 13 amino acids. The germline V and J ends were trimmed by 5 bases and 3 bases, with 10 bases remaining between them. Germline CDR1 and CDR2: MDHEN and SYDVKM. CDR3 region: CASSPTSYYGYTF. The CDR3 nucleotides read TGTGCCAGCAGTCCAACTTCATACTATGGCTACACCTTC.

This rearrangement joins TRBV9 to TRBJ2-2; D not resolved. This CDR3 is built from 14 residues. The germline gives CDR1 SGDLS, CDR2 YYNGEE. Trimming removed 3 bases from V and 3 bases from J, with 9 bases in between. The chain's CDR3 is CASSAFSHTGELFF. The CDR3 nucleotides read TGTGCCAGCAGCGCTTTTAGCCACACCGGGGAGCTGTTTTTT.

The chain recombines TRBV7-9 with TRBJ1-2; possibly TRBD1 for D (5 bases). The CDR3 loop spans 11 amino acids. Deletions cut 4 bases from V and 7 bases from J, with 7 bases between. Germline V gene sequence: CDR1 SEHNR, CDR2 FQNEAQ (reference sequence). CDR3 loop: CASSSQGGYTF. The CDR3 region has the DNA TGTGCCAGCAGCTCTCAGGGTGGCTACACCTTC.

This chain joins TRBV28 and TRBJ2-4; 12 bases line up with TRBD1. Germline trimming cut 6 bases from V and 6 bases from J; bases unmatched to any gene: 6. Germline values: CDR1 MDHEN, CDR2 SYDVKM. The CDR3 loop spans 15 amino acids. The CDR3 DNA reads as TGTGCCAGCAGACTGCCGGGACAGGGGGCAAACATTCAGTACTTC. This encodes CASRLPGQGANIQYF.

The chain recombines TRBV9 with TRBJ2-2, with D possibly being TRBD2 (6 bases). The CDR3 contains 15 residues. V was pared by 0 bases and J by 0 bases, with 6 bases between. The germline CDR1 and CDR2 sequences are SGDLS and YYNGEE. The CDR3: CASSVVAANTGELFF. CDR3 nucleotides: TGTGCCAGCAGCGTAGTAGCGGCGAACACCGGGGAGCTGTTTTTT. Using reference TRBV9 and TRBJ2-2 for the parts outside the CDR3, the full variable domain is DSGVTQTPKHLITATGQRVTLRCSPRSGDLSVYWYQQSLDQGLQFLIQYYNGEERAKGNILERFSAQQFPDLHSELNLSSLELGDSALYFCASSVVAANTGELFFGEGSRLTVL.

DNA of the CDR3: TGTGCCAGCAGTGAGAGGTTGGGACAGAGTAATGAAAAACTGTTTTTT. Translating it yields CASSERLGQSNEKLFF. The chain carries TRBV2 and TRBJ1-4; 7 bases agree with TRBD1. In germline, CDR1 is SNHLY, CDR2 FYNNEI. This CDR3 has 16 residues. The V and J ends lost 3 bases and 4 bases, in that order; junction bases with no gene match: 8.

This chain uses TRBV29-1 with TRBJ1-3; D might be TRBD1 (6 bases). Trimming stripped 4 bases from V and 4 bases from J, with 11 bases between. This CDR3 spans 13 amino acids. The germline gives CDR1 SQVTM, CDR2 ANQGSEA. DNA of the CDR3: TGCAGCGTTGGGTGGACAGCAGGAAACACCATATATTTT. Protein: CSVGWTAGNTIYF.

This clone was detected once. This chain connects TRBV18 to TRBJ1-1; tentatively, D is TRBD1 (6 bases). The ends were cut back, 6 bases at V and 4 bases at J, with 21 bases in the middle. Germline assignment: CDR1 KGHSH and CDR2 LQKENI. The CDR3 is made up of 16 amino acids. CDR3 coding DNA: TGTGCCAGCTCCTCCTCCGGGGGGGGCGAGGGCACTGAAGCTTTCTTT. It specifies CASSSSGGGEGTEAFF.

V usage is TRBV30 and J usage is TRBJ2-7; D may be TRBD2 (6 bases). With 5 bases removed from V and 3 bases from J, the gap between germline ends came to 17 bases. Per the germline V gene, CDR1 is GTSNPN and CDR2 is SVGIG (reference sequence). The CDR3 is 14 amino acids. The CDR3 sequence is CAWRIAGRFYEQYF. CDR3 nucleotide sequence: TGTGCCTGGCGAATTGCGGGGAGGTTCTACGAGCAGTACTTC.

The chain employs TRBV6-1 and TRBJ2-1; 10 bases are a match to TRBD2. From germline, CDR1 is MNHNS and CDR2 SASEGT. CDR3 length: 15 amino acids. With 4 bases clipped from V and 1 base from J, the junction kept 1 base outside the gene matches. CDR3 amino acids: CASSGAGGSYNEQFF. The CDR3 DNA is TGTGCCAGCAGTGGAGCGGGGGGGTCCTACAATGAGCAGTTCTTC.

CDR3 residues: CASSPDGTAPLHF. CDR3 DNA sequence: TGTGCCAGCAGCCCCGATGGGACTGCGCCCCTCCACTTT. This rearrangement joins TRBV9 to TRBJ1-6, with D possibly matching TRBD1 (5 bases). This CDR3 comprises 13 residues. V shed 4 bases and J shed 13 bases, with 15 bases lying between them. Germline lookup yields CDR1 SGDLS and CDR2 YYNGEE. The whole variable domain, filled in from reference TRBV9 and TRBJ1-6, reads DSGVTQTPKHLITATGQRVTLRCSPRSGDLSVYWYQQSLDQGLQFLIQYYNGEERAKGNILERFSAQQFPDLHSELNLSSLELGDSALYFCASSPDGTAPLHFGNGTRLTVT.

V is TRBV11-2 and J is TRBJ1-2; the match to TRBD1 covers 8 bases. This CDR3 spans 15 amino acids. Per the germline V gene, CDR1 is SGHAT and CDR2 is FQNNGV. V shed 5 bases and J 7 bases; nucleotides not matched to a gene: 12. In DNA form, the CDR3 reads TGTGCCAGCAGCGGAGAGGGACAGGACCTGATTGGCTACACCTTC. It yields the protein CASSGEGQDLIGYTF.

The chain recombines TRBV27 with TRBJ1-1, with 8 bases matching TRBD1. CDR1 and CDR2 (germline): MNHEY, SMNVEV (reference sequence). This CDR3 spans 12 amino acids. The V gene end was trimmed by 8 bases and the J gene end by 5 bases; junction bases not matched to a gene: 4. The CDR3 coding sequence is TGTGCCAGCCAGGGGGCGAGGACTGAAGCTTTCTTT. Protein product: CASQGARTEAFF.

This clone has only one observation. This chain connects TRBV5-1 to TRBJ2-2, with D unresolved. Germline V gene lookup returns CDR1 SGHRS and CDR2 YFSETQ. CDR3 length: 13 amino acids. The V end was cut by 4 bases, the J end by 6 bases, with 10 bases between. CDR3: CASSQALAGELFF. The CDR3 DNA reads TGCGCCAGCAGCCAGGCACTTGCCGGGGAGCTGTTTTTT.

This chain links TRBV5-1 with TRBJ2-1, with unresolved D. Trimming took off 3 bases at V and 8 bases at J, with 9 bases between the two ends. This CDR3 is built from 12 residues. Germline CDR1 reads SGHRS; CDR2 reads YFSETQ. This CDR3 reads CASSSYSYEQFF. CDR3 coding DNA: TGCGCCAGCAGCTCCTACAGCTATGAGCAGTTCTTC.

The genes are TRBV4-2 and TRBJ1-1, with a tentative D call TRBD1 (6 bases). The length of the CDR3 is 14 residues. V gave up 3 bases and J gave up 1 base, with 9 bases separating them. The germline V gene encodes CDR1 LGHNA and CDR2 YNFKEQ. CDR3: CASSHGTKNTEAFF. Here the CDR3 DNA reads TGTGCCAGCAGCCACGGGACAAAGAACACTGAAGCTTTCTTT.

The rearrangement uses TRBV7-9 and TRBJ2-5; TRBD2 aligns across 8 bases. This CDR3 is 15 amino acids long. Trimming took 5 bases from V and 0 from J; bases not matched to a gene: 5. Germline V lookup: CDR1 SEHNR, CDR2 FQNEAQ (reference sequence). Here the CDR3 reads CASSIGGAYQETQYF. In nucleotides, the CDR3 is TGTGCCAGCAGCATCGGGGGGGCGTACCAAGAGACCCAGTACTTC. The full variable domain, in which reference TRBV7-9 and TRBJ2-5 provide the parts outside the CDR3, is DTGVSQNPRHKITKRGQNVTFRCDPISEHNRLYWYRQTLGQGPEFLTYFQNEAQLEKSRLLSDRFSAERPKGSFSTLEIQRTEQGDSAMYLCASSIGGAYQETQYFGPGTRLLVL.

The CDR3 loop is CASDRGGPFNEQFF. In DNA form, the CDR3 reads TGTGCCTCCGATAGGGGGGGGCCTTTCAATGAGCAGTTCTTC. This chain uses TRBV7-9 with TRBJ2-1, with a possible D match to TRBD2 (7 bases). Per germline, CDR1 SEHNR and CDR2 FQNEAQ (reference sequence). V gave up 11 bases and J gave up 6 bases, with 20 bases separating them. The length of the CDR3 is 14 residues. Combining the CDR3 with reference TRBV7-9 and TRBJ2-1 gives the whole variable domain DTGVSQNPRHKITKRGQNVTFRCDPISEHNRLYWYRQTLGQGPEFLTYFQNEAQLEKSRLLSDRFSAERPKGSFSTLEIQRTEQGDSAMYLCASDRGGPFNEQFFGPGTRLTVL.

V is TRBV6-1 and J is TRBJ2-1, with a tentative D call TRBD1 (6 bases). The CDR3 covers 14 residues. Germline CDR1 and CDR2: MNHNS and SASEGT. V lost 4 bases and J lost 4, with 11 bases in between. DNA of the CDR3: TGTGCCAGCAGTGTCGTGGGGGCTTACAATGAGCAGTTCTTC. Amino acid sequence: CASSVVGAYNEQFF.

This chain uses TRBV2 with TRBJ1-3, with 10 bases fitting TRBD1. After removal of 5 bases from V and 6 bases from J, the junction contained 4 bases not matched to a gene. Germline CDR1 reads SNHLY; CDR2 reads FYNNEI. This CDR3 spans 14 amino acids. For the CDR3, the DNA is TGTGCCAGCAGTTCGGGACAGGGGTTAAACACCATATATTTT. This encodes CASSSGQGLNTIYF.

This chain uses TRBV6-4 with TRBJ1-2; D gene ambiguous. V dropped 2 bases and J dropped 8 bases, with 9 bases sitting between them. From germline, CDR1 is MRHNA and CDR2 SNTAGT. The CDR3 runs 12 residues. The CDR3 DNA reads TGTGCCAGCAGTGACGTGGGCCGGGGCTACACCTTC. The encoded protein is CASSDVGRGYTF.